This TCR beta chain was sequenced in a study of tumor and adjacent non-tumor tissue in lung cancer. A modified ARM-PCR protocol with three rounds of nested PCR amplified TCRbeta. A single record per CDR3 protein comes from TCRdb applying MiXCR to the multiplex PCR reads. The sample contains fewer than 120,000 distinct CDR3 sequences, 75% to 90% of which appear only once. This clonotype was observed at least ten times. The CDR3 runs 15 residues. Germline-derived CDR1 and CDR2 are MGHRA and YSYEKL. Trimming pared 1 base from V and 3 bases from J, leaving 12 bases between. RNA was extracted from bulk tissue without any cell sorting.

What was sequenced was lung tumor tissue. V and J are TRBV4-1 and TRBJ2-5; the D gene is possibly TRBD1 (5 bases). This sequence was found in a man between 65 and 80 years old with non-small cell lung cancer. CDR3 sequence reads: CASSQVLTVEETQYF. In nucleotides, the CDR3 is TGCGCCAGCAGCCAAGTATTGACAGTTGAAGAGACCCAGTACTTC.